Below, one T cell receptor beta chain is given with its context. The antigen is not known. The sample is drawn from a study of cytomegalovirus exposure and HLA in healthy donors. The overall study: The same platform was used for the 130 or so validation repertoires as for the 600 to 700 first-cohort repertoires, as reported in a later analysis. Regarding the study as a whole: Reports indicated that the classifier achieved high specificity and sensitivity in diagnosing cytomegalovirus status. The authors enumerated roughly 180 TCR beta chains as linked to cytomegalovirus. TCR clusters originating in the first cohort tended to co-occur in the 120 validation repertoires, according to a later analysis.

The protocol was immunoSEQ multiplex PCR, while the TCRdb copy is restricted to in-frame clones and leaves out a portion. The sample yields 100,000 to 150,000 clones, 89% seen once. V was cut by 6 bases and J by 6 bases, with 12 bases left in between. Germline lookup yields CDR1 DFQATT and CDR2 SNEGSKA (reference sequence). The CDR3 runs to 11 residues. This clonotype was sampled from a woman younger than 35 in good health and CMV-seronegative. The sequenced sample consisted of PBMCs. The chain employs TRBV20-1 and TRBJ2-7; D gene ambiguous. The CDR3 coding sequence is TGCAGTGCCAGGTTCGGAACCGAGCAGTACTTC. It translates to CSARFGTEQYF.